A single T cell receptor (beta chain) is shown here with its context. The target antigen is unknown. This specimen comes from a study of pediatric ulcerative colitis. Libraries were prepared by immunoSEQ multiplex PCR; TCRdb keeps only in-frame clonotypes and omits some of them. The sample holds tens of thousands of clones; approximately 71% are singletons and the top ten take about 7.8%. Germline CDR1 is SGHTA and CDR2 is FQGNSA. This CDR3 spans 13 amino acids. Trimming took 4 bases from V and 5 from J, leaving 11 bases between them. Whole-study results and caveats: A couple of rectal CDR3 clonotypes occurred in all ulcerative colitis patients. Blood-rectal clonal overlap within each person was significantly higher in ulcerative colitis patients than controls.

During colonoscopy, one to two rectal pinch biopsies were collected. V and J are TRBV7-2 and TRBJ2-5; weak D call: TRBD1 (5 bases). The source material was gut tissue. This clonotype was obtained from a boy aged 5-17 years with severe ulcerative colitis. This CDR3 reads CASSYQGWETQYF. The CDR3, as DNA: TGTGCCAGCAGCTACCAGGGCTGGGAGACCCAGTACTTC.